The 7 T cell receptor beta chains below come from one sample, sequenced in a study of T cell responses to AZD1222 COVID-19 vaccine. The assay was immunoSEQ multiplex PCR, and TCRdb's table has in-frame clones only and misses some. The repertoire holds roughly 70,000 clones, with roughly 90% as singletons. The sequencing here drew on peripheral blood, taken on day 0 of AZD1222 vaccination. These receptors were collected from an adult in good health.

The chain is built from TRBV5-1 and TRBJ2-3, with D possibly TRBD1 on 7 matching bases. This CDR3 spans 13 amino acids. Per germline, CDR1 SGHRS and CDR2 YFSETQ. V lost 4 bases, J lost 4 bases, and 10 bases lay in between. CDR3 residues: CASSAGQPDTQYF. For the CDR3, the DNA is TGCGCCAGCAGCGCGGGACAGCCAGATACGCAGTATTTT.

This clone was detected only once. The chain carries TRBV10-1 and TRBJ2-1; TRBD2 aligns across 9 bases. Germline trimming cut 2 bases from V and 6 bases from J; bases unmatched to any gene: 8. Per the germline V gene, CDR1 is WNHNN and CDR2 is SYGVQD (reference sequence). The CDR3 runs 16 residues. CDR3 in amino acids: CASSENSGGLVNEQFF. The DNA for the CDR3 is TGCGCCAGCAGTGAGAACAGCGGGGGGTTGGTCAATGAGCAGTTCTTC.

The rearrangement joins TRBV11-2 to TRBJ1-4; D remains unclear. CDR1 SGHAT and CDR2 FQNNGV come from the germline V gene. The V end was cut by 0 bases, the J end by 8 bases, with 16 bases between. CDR3 length equals 16 residues. CDR3 DNA sequence: TGTGCCAGCAGCTTAGATCGGGCCGAAAACGGCGAAAAACTGTTTTTT. It translates to CASSLDRAENGEKLFF.

This clone was detected a few times. V is TRBV28 and J is TRBJ1-5, with 8 bases that match TRBD1. In germline, CDR1 is MDHEN, CDR2 SYDVKM. Losses at the gene ends were 5 bases for V and 4 bases for J; bases not matched to a gene: 4. This CDR3 is built from 14 residues. CDR3 nucleotide sequence: TGTGCCAGCAGTCCGGACAGGGCGAATCAGCCCCAGCATTTT. Translating it yields CASSPDRANQPQHF.

The genes are TRBV27 and TRBJ1-6; 9 bases match TRBD1. CDR1 is MNHEY, CDR2 SMNVEV, per germline (reference sequence). The CDR3 consists of 15 residues. Unmatched junction bases numbered 5, after V lost 6 bases and J lost 5 bases. CDR3 coding DNA: TGTGCCAGCAGACGACAGGGGGAAGATAATTCACCCCTCCACTTT. It yields the protein CASRRQGEDNSPLHF.

The chain joins TRBV11-2 to TRBJ1-4; TRBD1 agrees at 12 bases. V shed 4 bases and J 8 bases; nucleotides not matched to a gene: 5. The V gene's germline CDR1 is SGHAT and CDR2 FQNNGV. This CDR3 region has 15 residues. CDR3: CASSSGTGGLEKLFF. CDR3 coding DNA: TGTGCCAGCAGCTCTGGGACAGGGGGCTTGGAAAAACTGTTTTTT.

The chain's CDR3 is CASSLSPHKPFTDTQYF. CDR3 DNA: TGTGCCAGCAGCTTAAGCCCCCACAAGCCCTTCACAGATACGCAGTATTTT. The J gene is TRBJ2-3, the V gene TRBV7-2; no reliable D call. Germline V CDR1 and CDR2: SGHTA, FQGNSA. The CDR3 runs 17 residues. Trimming removed 2 bases from V and 2 bases from J, with 17 bases in between.